These T cell receptor beta chains were read from a single sample in a study of T cell responses to AZD1222 COVID-19 vaccine. Only in-frame clones appear in the TCRdb table, and some are missing; sequencing was by immunoSEQ multiplex PCR. The table shows 160,000 or so clones, with about 88% occurring only once. Sequencing was performed on peripheral blood, taken after recovery from COVID-19. Receptors originate from an adult who had recovered from COVID-19. Both conserved end residues are part of each CDR3. D genes are given only for firm matches. A clone size is listed for some rows: how often the clone was seen (once, few, many), or a class if it is expanded.

clone size: -
D gene: TRBD1
J gene: TRBJ1-4
V gene: TRBV27
CDR3 protein: CASSPRDRPNEKLFF
CDR3 DNA: TGTGCCAGCAGTCCCAGGGACAGGCCGAATGAAAAACTGTTTTTT

clone size: few
D gene: -
J gene: TRBJ1-1
V gene: TRBV27
CDR3 protein: CASTIEGLRGTEAFF
CDR3 DNA: TGTGCCAGCACCATTGAAGGGTTACGGGGCACTGAAGCTTTCTTT

clone size: -
D gene: -
J gene: TRBJ2-2
V gene: TRBV9
CDR3 protein: CASSSRAEELFF
CDR3 DNA: TGTGCCAGCAGCTCCAGGGCGGAGGAGCTGTTTTTT

clone size: -
D gene: -
J gene: TRBJ1-2
V gene: TRBV28
CDR3 protein: CASSTSGATRDYGYTF
CDR3 DNA: TGTGCCAGCAGTACCTCCGGTGCGACAAGAGACTATGGCTACACCTTC

clone size: -
D gene: -
J gene: TRBJ1-4
V gene: TRBV9
CDR3 protein: CASSVGLQANEKLFF
CDR3 DNA: TGTGCCAGCAGCGTAGGACTGCAAGCTAATGAAAAACTGTTTTTT

clone size: -
D gene: -
J gene: TRBJ1-5
V gene: TRBV12-5
CDR3 protein: CASGLVFRGSLGNQPQHF
CDR3 DNA: TGTGCTAGTGGTTTGGTATTTAGGGGCTCCTTGGGGAATCAGCCCCAGCATTTT

clone size: -
D gene: TRBD1
J gene: TRBJ1-2
V gene: TRBV5-8
CDR3 protein: CASSLGDSDGYTF
CDR3 DNA: TGTGCCAGCAGCTTGGGGGACAGTGATGGCTACACCTTC

clone size: -
D gene: -
J gene: TRBJ1-3
V gene: TRBV5-1
CDR3 protein: CASSSVGNTIYF
CDR3 DNA: TGCGCCAGCAGTTCAGTCGGAAACACCATATATTTT

clone size: -
D gene: -
J gene: TRBJ1-2
V gene: TRBV14
CDR3 protein: CASSQGVGGDGYTF
CDR3 DNA: TGTGCCAGCAGCCAAGGGGTAGGGGGGGATGGCTACACCTTC

clone size: -
D gene: TRBD1
J gene: TRBJ2-1
V gene: TRBV6-4
CDR3 protein: CASSVAGGRNEQFF
CDR3 DNA: TGTGCCAGCAGTGTTGCAGGGGGCAGGAATGAGCAGTTCTTC

clone size: once
D gene: TRBD2
J gene: TRBJ2-3
V gene: TRBV3-1/TRBV3-2
CDR3 protein: CASSQGWALGLAGIGGDTQYF
CDR3 DNA: TGTGCCAGCAGCCAAGGTTGGGCGTTGGGACTAGCGGGAATAGGTGGAGATACGCAGTATTTT

clone size: -
D gene: TRBD2
J gene: TRBJ2-7
V gene: TRBV18
CDR3 protein: CASSPPLAGAHEQYF
CDR3 DNA: TGTGCCAGCTCACCACCCCTAGCGGGGGCCCACGAGCAGTACTTC

clone size: -
D gene: TRBD1
J gene: TRBJ1-6
V gene: TRBV20-1
CDR3 protein: CSASTRTGGNSPLHF
CDR3 DNA: TGCAGTGCTAGTACCCGGACAGGGGGCAATTCACCCCTCCACTTT

clone size: -
D gene: -
J gene: TRBJ1-6
V gene: TRBV9
CDR3 protein: CASSPNHSQINSPLHF
CDR3 DNA: TGTGCCAGCAGCCCCAACCATTCCCAGATCAATTCACCCCTCCACTTT

clone size: -
D gene: -
J gene: TRBJ1-1
V gene: TRBV20-1
CDR3 protein: CSASPLEDTEAFF
CDR3 DNA: TGCAGTGCTAGTCCCCTGGAGGACACTGAAGCTTTCTTT

clone size: -
D gene: TRBD1
J gene: TRBJ1-6
V gene: TRBV7-9
CDR3 protein: CASSLGSGGNNSPLHF
CDR3 DNA: TGTGCCAGCAGCTTAGGCTCAGGGGGCAATAATTCACCCCTCCACTTT